This T cell receptor beta chain came from a study of T cell responses to AZD1222 COVID-19 vaccine. About the study: Second-dose groups at about 4 or about 12 weeks were pooled. Study-level points and caveats: Close to half of spike-specific TCRs reportedly recognize unmutated variant regions. The donors showed a predominance of white British ancestry and of females, with possible underestimation of clonal diversity.

The table came from immunoSEQ multiplex PCR; TCRdb's copy has only in-frame clones and leaves some out. This sample has about 170,000 clones, with around 90% found just once. Remarks on this clone: Its antigen is as yet unknown.

The germline gives CDR1 MDHEN, CDR2 SYDVKM. This CDR3 contains 14 residues. The germline V and J ends were trimmed by 8 bases and 2 bases, with 15 bases remaining between them. The clonotype originates from an adult in good health. The V and J genes are TRBV28 and TRBJ1-2, with D perhaps matching TRBD1 (5 bases). The sample in question was peripheral blood, obtained on day 0 of AZD1222 vaccination. The CDR3 here is CASLRGERNYGYTF. The CDR3 nucleotides read TGTGCCAGCCTACGGGGGGAGAGGAACTATGGCTACACCTTC.